This T cell receptor beta chain appears in the sequencing data of a study of a mutant IDH1 vaccine in newly diagnosed glioma. About the research overall: With temozolomide cycles, or 4-6 weeks after radiotherapy alone, vaccination was started. Treated patients comprised approximately 62% males and approximately 38% females, mean age about 38 years. Pretreatment consisted of radiotherapy, temozolomide, or both, with most receiving both.

Clones were sequenced by immunoSEQ multiplex PCR, and TCRdb holds only the in-frame ones, with some missing. This table has over 50,000 clones, about 87% appearing once. Trimming took 4 bases from V and 7 from J, leaving 9 bases between them. This CDR3 region has 13 residues. Per the germline V gene, CDR1 is SGHDT and CDR2 is YYEEEE. As for this clone: The antigen is not known.

Specified time point: week 5, during vaccination. Vaccination used 300 ug of mutant IDH1 20-mer peptide per dose, with topical imiquimod. Astrocytomas found in donors were new, WHO grade 3 or 4, IDH1-mutant and ATRX-lost. The receptor was isolated from a woman in her thirties or forties with glioma. The chain is built from TRBV5-6 and TRBJ1-6; no reliable D call. The material sequenced was PBMCs, taken from a glioma patient whose treatment included an IDH1 peptide vaccine. The CDR3 reads CASSLLRNSPLHF. The CDR3, as DNA: TGTGCCAGCAGCCTGCTCAGGAATTCACCCCTCCACTTT. Complete variable domain (other parts from reference TRBV5-6 and TRBJ1-6): DAGVTQSPTHLIKTRGQQVTLRCSPKSGHDTVSWYQQALGQGPQFIFQYYEEEERQRGNFPDRFSGHQFPNYSSELNVNALLLGDSALYLCASSLLRNSPLHFGNGTRLTVT.